One sample yielded the 7 T cell receptor beta chains listed below, sequenced in a study of T cell repertoires in cytomegalovirus infection. From the reads, TCRdb called clonotypes with MiXCR, one entry per CDR3 protein. The sample gives 900,000 to 950,000 distinct CDR3 sequences, roughly 30% of which show up once; over 13% is in the top ten. These receptors have no known antigen. The starting material was cultured CD8+ T cells from PBMCs, obtained from culture after CMV antigen stimulation. Source of these receptors: a human donor in good health (CMV status not recorded). Some clones in this sample may be carry-over from other donors' samples.

The V and J genes are TRBV5-6 and TRBJ2-1; 7 nucleotides match TRBD2. With V trimmed by 3 bases and J by 6 bases, 9 bases remained unmatched. CDR1 is SGHDT and CDR2 is YYEEEE in the germline V gene. The CDR3 is 15 amino acids. The CDR3 is CASSYREASPNEQFF. The CDR3 bases are TGTGCCAGCAGCTACCGGGAGGCCTCCCCCAATGAGCAGTTCTTC.

This clonotype was counted a few times. The V call is TRBV7-6, the J call TRBJ2-1; TRBD1 aligns across 7 bases. J was trimmed by 9 bases and V by 3 bases; bases with no gene match: 5. The germline V gene encodes CDR1 SGHVS and CDR2 FNYEAQ. The length of the CDR3 is 13 residues. The CDR3 nucleotides read TGTGCCAGCAGCTTGGAGACAGGGATTGAGCAGTTCTTC. Amino acid sequence: CASSLETGIEQFF. The full variable domain, its missing parts supplied by reference TRBV7-6 and TRBJ2-1, is GAGVSQSPRYKVTKRGQDVALRCDPISGHVSLYWYRQALGQGPEFLTYFNYEAQQDKSGLPNDRFSAERPEGSISTLTIQRTEQRDSAMYRCASSLETGIEQFFGPGTRLTVL.

With regard to this clonotype: Given a much more abundant clone one base away, this may be a read error. V is TRBV7-9 and J is TRBJ1-1; a weak D match, TRBD1 (6 bases). The CDR3 runs 13 residues. Germline V CDR1 and CDR2: SEHNR, FQNEAQ (reference sequence). The CDR3, as DNA: TGTGCCGGCAGCTTACCAGGGGCGCTTGAAGCTTTCTTT. Its translation is CAGSLPGALEAFF.

This clonotype has at least ten counts. This rearrangement joins TRBV7-6 to TRBJ2-5; TRBD2 matches 7 bases. V shed 6 bases and J 1 base; nucleotides not matched to a gene: 8. Germline-derived CDR1 and CDR2 are SGHVS and FNYEAQ. The CDR3 consists of 15 residues. CDR3 sequence (DNA): TGTGCCAGCAGTACCTACGGGGGGTCCCAAGAGACCCAGTACTTC. Residues: CASSTYGGSQETQYF.

V gene TRBV7-9 combines with J gene TRBJ2-7; perhaps D is TRBD1 or TRBD2 (5 bases each). CDR3 length: 16 residues. V was shortened by 5 bases and J by 4 bases, with 21 bases between the two germline ends. The germline V gene encodes CDR1 SEHNR and CDR2 FQNEAQ (reference sequence). The DNA of the CDR3 is TGTGCCAGCAGCCCCCCGGGACCCTATACTGAATACGAGCAGTACTTC. Protein sequence: CASSPPGPYTEYEQYF.

V usage is TRBV25-1 and J usage is TRBJ2-7; D is uncertain. V lost 6 bases and J 7 bases, leaving 13 bases between the germline ends. The CDR3 length is 12 residues. The germline V gene encodes CDR1 MGHDK and CDR2 SYGVNS. The CDR3 region has the DNA TGTGCCAGCAGCGTCACCGCCGATGAGCAGTACTTC. This encodes CASSVTADEQYF.

The gene calls are TRBV6-5 and TRBJ2-5; D perhaps matches TRBD2 (5 bases). V gave up 6 bases and J gave up 5 bases, with 16 bases separating them. Germline V gene lookup returns CDR1 MNHEY and CDR2 SVGAGI. The CDR3 is made up of 14 amino acids. The DNA of the CDR3 is TGTGCCAGCAGGTCTCTGCGGGTCAGGGAGACCCAGTACTTC. It translates to CASRSLRVRETQYF.